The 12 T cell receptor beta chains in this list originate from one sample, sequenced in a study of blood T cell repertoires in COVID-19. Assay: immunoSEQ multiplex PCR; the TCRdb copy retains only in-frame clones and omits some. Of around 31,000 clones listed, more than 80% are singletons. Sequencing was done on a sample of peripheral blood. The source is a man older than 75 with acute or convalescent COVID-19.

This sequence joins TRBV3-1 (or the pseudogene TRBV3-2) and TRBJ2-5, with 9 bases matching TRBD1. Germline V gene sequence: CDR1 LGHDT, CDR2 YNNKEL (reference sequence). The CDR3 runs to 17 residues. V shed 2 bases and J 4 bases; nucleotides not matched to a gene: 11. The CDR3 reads CASSQSGQGHPRETQYF. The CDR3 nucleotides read TGTGCCAGCAGCCAATCGGGACAGGGCCACCCTCGAGAGACCCAGTACTTC.

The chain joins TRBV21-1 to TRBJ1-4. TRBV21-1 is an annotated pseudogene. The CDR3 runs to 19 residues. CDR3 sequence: CASSSVGGVEGPTNEKLFF. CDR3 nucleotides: TGTGCCAGCAGCTCGGTGGGGGGAGTGGAGGGTCCAACTAATGAAAAACTGTTTTTT.

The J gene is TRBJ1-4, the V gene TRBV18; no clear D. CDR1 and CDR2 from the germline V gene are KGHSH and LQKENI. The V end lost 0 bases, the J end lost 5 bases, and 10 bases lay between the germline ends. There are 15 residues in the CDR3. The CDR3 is CASSPPQAKNEKLFF. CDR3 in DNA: TGTGCCAGCTCACCACCCCAGGCCAAGAATGAAAAACTGTTTTTT.

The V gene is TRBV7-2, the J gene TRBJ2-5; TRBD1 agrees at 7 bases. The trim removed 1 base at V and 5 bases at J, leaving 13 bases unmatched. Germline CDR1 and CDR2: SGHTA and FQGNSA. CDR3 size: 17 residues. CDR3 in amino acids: CASSLVASGTARETQYF. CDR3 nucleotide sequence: TGTGCCAGCAGCTTAGTTGCTTCCGGGACAGCTAGGGAGACCCAGTACTTC.

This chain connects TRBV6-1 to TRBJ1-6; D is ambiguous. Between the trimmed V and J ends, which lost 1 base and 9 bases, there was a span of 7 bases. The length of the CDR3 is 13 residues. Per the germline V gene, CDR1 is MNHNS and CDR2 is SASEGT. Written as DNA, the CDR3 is TGTGCCAGCAGTGAAGTTGAGGGTTCACCCCTCCACTTT. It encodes CASSEVEGSPLHF.

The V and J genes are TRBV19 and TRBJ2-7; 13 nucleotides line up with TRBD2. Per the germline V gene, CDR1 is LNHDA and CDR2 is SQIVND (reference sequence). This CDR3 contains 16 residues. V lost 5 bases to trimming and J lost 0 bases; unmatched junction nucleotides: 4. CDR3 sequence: CASSPTSGGHSYEQYF. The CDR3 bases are TGTGCCAGTAGTCCGACTAGCGGGGGGCACTCCTACGAGCAGTACTTC.

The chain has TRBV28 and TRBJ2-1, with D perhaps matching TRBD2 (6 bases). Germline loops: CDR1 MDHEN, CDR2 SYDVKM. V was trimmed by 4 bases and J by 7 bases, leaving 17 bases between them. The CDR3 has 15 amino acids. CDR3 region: CASSWATRAQNEQFF. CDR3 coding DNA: TGTGCCAGCAGTTGGGCGACTAGGGCCCAAAATGAGCAGTTCTTC.

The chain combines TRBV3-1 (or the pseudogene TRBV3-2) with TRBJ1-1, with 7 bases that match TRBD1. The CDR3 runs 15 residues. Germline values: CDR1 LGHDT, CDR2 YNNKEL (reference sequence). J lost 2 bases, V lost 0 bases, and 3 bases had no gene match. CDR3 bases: TGTGCCAGCAGCCAAGATGGGACAGCAAACACTGAAGCTTTCTTT. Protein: CASSQDGTANTEAFF.

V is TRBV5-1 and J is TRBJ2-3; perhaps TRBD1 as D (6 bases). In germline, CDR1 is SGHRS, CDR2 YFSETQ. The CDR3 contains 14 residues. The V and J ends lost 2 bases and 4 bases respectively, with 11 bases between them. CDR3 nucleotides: TGCGCCAGCAGCTTAACAGGGTTTGCAGATACGCAGTATTTT. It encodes CASSLTGFADTQYF. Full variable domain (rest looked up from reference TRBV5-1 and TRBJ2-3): KAGVTQTPRYLIKTRGQQVTLSCSPISGHRSVSWYQQTPGQGLQFLFEYFSETQRNKGNFPGRFSGRQFSNSRSEMNVSTLELGDSALYLCASSLTGFADTQYFGPGTRLTVL.

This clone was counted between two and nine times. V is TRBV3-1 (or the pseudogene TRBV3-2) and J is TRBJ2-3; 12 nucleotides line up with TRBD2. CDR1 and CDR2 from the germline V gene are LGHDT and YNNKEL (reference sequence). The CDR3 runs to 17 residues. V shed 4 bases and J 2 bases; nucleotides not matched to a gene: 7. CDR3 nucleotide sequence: TGTGCCAGCAGCCGAAGACTAGCGGGGGACAACACAGATACGCAGTATTTT. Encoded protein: CASSRRLAGDNTDTQYF.

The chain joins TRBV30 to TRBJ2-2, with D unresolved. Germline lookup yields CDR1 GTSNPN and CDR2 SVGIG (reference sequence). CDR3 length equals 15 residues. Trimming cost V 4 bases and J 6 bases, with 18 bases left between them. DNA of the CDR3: TGTGCCTGGACCGTATTCCTTTCATCGGCCGGGGAGCTGTTTTTT. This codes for CAWTVFLSSAGELFF.

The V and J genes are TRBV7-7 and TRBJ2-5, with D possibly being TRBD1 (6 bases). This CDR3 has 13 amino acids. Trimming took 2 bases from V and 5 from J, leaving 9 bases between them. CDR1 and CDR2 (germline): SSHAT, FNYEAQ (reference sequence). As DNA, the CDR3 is TGTGCCAGCAGCTTATTCAGGGGTGAGACCCAGTACTTC. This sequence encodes CASSLFRGETQYF.